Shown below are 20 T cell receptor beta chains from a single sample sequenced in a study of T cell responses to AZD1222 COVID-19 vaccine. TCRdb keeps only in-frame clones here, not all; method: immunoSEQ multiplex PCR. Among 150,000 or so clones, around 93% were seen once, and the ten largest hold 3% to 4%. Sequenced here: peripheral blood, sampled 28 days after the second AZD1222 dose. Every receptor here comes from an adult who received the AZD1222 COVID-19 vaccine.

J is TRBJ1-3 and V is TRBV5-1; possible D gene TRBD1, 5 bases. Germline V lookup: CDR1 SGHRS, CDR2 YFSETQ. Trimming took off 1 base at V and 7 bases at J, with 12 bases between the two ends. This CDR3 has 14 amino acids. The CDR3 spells CASSLPSEGNTIYF. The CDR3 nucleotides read TGCGCCAGCAGCTTGCCATCCGAGGGGAACACCATATATTTT.

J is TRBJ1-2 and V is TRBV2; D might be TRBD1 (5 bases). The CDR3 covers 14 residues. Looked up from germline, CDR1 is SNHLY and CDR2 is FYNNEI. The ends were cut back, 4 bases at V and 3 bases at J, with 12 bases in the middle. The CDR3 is CASSVLGGDYGYTF. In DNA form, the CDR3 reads TGTGCCAGCAGTGTTCTCGGGGGGGACTATGGCTACACCTTC.

CDR3 loop: CASRDALAEQYF. The CDR3 coding sequence is TGTGCCAGCAGGGACGCACTCGCGGAGCAGTACTTC. The V call is TRBV2, the J call TRBJ2-7; D remains unclear. The CDR3 covers 12 residues. Germline CDR1 and CDR2: SNHLY and FYNNEI. V lost 6 bases, J lost 7 bases, and 13 bases lay in between.

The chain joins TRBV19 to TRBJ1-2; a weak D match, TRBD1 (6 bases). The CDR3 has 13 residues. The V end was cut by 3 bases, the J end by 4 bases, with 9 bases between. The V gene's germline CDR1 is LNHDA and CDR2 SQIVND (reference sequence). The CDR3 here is CASSILQGYGYTF. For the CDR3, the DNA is TGTGCCAGTAGTATTTTACAGGGCTATGGCTACACCTTC.

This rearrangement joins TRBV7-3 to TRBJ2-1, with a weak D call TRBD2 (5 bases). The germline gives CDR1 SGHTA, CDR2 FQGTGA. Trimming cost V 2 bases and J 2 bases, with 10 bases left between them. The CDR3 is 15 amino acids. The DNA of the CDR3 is TGTGCCAGCAGCTTAGAGCGGCGACCCTACAATGAGCAGTTCTTC. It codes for CASSLERRPYNEQFF. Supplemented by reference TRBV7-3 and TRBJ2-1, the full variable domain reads GAGVSQTPSNKVTEKGKYVELRCDPISGHTALYWYRQSLGQGPEFLIYFQGTGAADDSGLPNDRFFAVRPEGSVSTLKIQRTERGDSAVYLCASSLERRPYNEQFFGPGTRLTVL.

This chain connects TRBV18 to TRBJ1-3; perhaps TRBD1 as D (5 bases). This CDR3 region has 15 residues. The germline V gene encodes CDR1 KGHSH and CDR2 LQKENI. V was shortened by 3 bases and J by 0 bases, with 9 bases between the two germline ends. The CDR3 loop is CASSPQGSSGNTIYF. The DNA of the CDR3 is TGTGCCAGCTCACCCCAGGGTTCCTCTGGAAACACCATATATTTT.

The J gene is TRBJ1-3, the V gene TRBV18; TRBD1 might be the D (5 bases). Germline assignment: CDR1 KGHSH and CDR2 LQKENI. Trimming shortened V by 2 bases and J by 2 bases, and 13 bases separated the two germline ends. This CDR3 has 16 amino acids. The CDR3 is CASSPVAGEPGNTIYF. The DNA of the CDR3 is TGTGCCAGCTCACCAGTTGCGGGGGAGCCTGGAAACACCATATATTTT.

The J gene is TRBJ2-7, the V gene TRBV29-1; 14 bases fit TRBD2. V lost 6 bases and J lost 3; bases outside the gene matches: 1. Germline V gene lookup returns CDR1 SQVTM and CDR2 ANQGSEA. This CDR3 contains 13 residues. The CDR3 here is CSVGTSGSYEQYF. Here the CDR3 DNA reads TGCAGCGTCGGGACTAGCGGGAGCTACGAGCAGTACTTC.

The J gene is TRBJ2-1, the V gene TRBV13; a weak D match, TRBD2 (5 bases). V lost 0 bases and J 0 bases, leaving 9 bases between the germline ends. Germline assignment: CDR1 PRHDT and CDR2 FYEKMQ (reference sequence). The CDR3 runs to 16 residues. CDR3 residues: CASSLGWESSYNEQFF. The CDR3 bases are TGTGCCAGCAGCTTAGGCTGGGAGAGCTCCTACAATGAGCAGTTCTTC.

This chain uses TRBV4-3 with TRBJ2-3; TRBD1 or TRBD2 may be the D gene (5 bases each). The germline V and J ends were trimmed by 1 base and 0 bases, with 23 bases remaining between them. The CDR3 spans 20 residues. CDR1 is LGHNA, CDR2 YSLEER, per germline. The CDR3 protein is CASSQGYLRGADKSTDTQYF. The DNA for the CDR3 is TGCGCCAGCAGCCAAGGGTACTTGAGGGGTGCAGATAAAAGCACAGATACGCAGTATTTT.

CDR3 protein: CASSQDTYEQYF. The CDR3 DNA is TGTGCCAGCAGCCAAGACACCTACGAGCAGTACTTC. J is TRBJ2-7 and V is TRBV14, with D unclear. The CDR3 runs to 12 residues. Trimming removed 0 bases from V and 2 bases from J, with 2 bases in between. Germline loops: CDR1 SGHDN, CDR2 FVKESK.

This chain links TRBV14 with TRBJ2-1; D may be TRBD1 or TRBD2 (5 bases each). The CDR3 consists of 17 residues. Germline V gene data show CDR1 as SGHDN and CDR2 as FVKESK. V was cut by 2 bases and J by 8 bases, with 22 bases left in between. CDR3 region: CASSQPKYTGTLDEQFF. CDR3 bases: TGTGCCAGCAGCCAACCGAAGTACACCGGGACCCTGGATGAGCAGTTCTTC.

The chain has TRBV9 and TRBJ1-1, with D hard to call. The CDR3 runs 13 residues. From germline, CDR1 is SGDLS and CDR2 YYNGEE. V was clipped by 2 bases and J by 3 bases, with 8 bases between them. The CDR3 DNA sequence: TGTGCCAGCAGCGTTCTGGGCGACACTGAAGCTTTCTTT. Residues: CASSVLGDTEAFF.

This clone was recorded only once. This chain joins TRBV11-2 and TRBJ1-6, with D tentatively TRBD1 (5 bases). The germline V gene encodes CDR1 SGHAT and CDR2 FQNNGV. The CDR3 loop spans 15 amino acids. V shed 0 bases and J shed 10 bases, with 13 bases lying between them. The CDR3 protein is CASSLEGQGGSPLHF. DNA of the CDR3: TGTGCCAGCAGCTTAGAGGGGCAGGGTGGGTCACCCCTCCACTTT.

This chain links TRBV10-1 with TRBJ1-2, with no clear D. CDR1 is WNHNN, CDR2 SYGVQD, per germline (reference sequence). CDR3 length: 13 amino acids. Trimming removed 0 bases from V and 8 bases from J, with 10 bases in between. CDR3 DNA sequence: TGCGCCAGCAGTGAGTCGTTGGTATCCGGCTACACCTTC. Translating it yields CASSESLVSGYTF.

As DNA, the CDR3 is TGTGCCAGCAGCCACCGCGTTGACGAGCAGTACTTC. Translated: CASSHRVDEQYF. This chain joins TRBV3-1 (or the pseudogene TRBV3-2) and TRBJ2-7; no reliable D call. The CDR3 is made up of 12 amino acids. V lost 3 bases, J lost 5 bases, and 8 bases lay in between. Germline lookup yields CDR1 LGHDT and CDR2 YNNKEL (reference sequence).

The CDR3: CASSQVIFWDYNYGYTF. DNA of the CDR3: TGTGCCAGCAGCCAAGTGATATTCTGGGACTATAACTATGGCTACACCTTC. The J gene is TRBJ1-2, the V gene TRBV3-1 (or the pseudogene TRBV3-2); tentative D call: TRBD1 (5 bases). Germline V CDR1 and CDR2: LGHDT, YNNKEL (reference sequence). Trimming shortened V by 1 base and J by 1 base, and 16 bases separated the two germline ends. This CDR3 spans 17 amino acids.

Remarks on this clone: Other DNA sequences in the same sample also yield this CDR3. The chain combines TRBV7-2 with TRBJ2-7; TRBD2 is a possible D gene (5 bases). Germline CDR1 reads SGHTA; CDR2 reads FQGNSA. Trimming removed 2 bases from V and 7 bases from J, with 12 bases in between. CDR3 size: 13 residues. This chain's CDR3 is CASSLTRSGEQYF. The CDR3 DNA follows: TGTGCCAGCAGCTTAACTAGGAGTGGTGAGCAGTACTTC.

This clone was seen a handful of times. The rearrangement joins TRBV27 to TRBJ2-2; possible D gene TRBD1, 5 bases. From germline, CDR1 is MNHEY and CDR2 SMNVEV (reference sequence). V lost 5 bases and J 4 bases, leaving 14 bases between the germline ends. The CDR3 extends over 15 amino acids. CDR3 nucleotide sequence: TGTGCCAGCAGTGCGGCCCTAAGGGGCACCGGGGAGCTGTTTTTT. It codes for CASSAALRGTGELFF.

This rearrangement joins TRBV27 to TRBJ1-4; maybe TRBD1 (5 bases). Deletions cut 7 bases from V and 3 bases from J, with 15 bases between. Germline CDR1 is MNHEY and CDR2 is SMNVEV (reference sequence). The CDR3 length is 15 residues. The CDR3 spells CASTSRGRSNEKLFF. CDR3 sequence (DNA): TGTGCCAGCACCTCCCGGGGACGGTCTAATGAAAAACTGTTTTTT.